The present T cell receptor (beta chain) was sequenced within a study of cytomegalovirus exposure and HLA in healthy donors. This CDR3 is built from 14 residues. Trimming shortened V by 0 bases and J by 3 bases, and 9 bases separated the two germline ends. The germline V gene encodes CDR1 MNHEY and CDR2 SVGAGI. Donors came from a validation cohort of over a hundred subjects, distinct from the first 666-subject cohort. Repertoires were generated with immunoSEQ multiplex PCR, while TCRdb's copy carries only in-frame clones and drops some. Here the sample spans fewer than 200,000 clones, more than 75% being singletons.

The TCR was taken from a woman aged 30 to 39 in good health and CMV-seronegative. The rearrangement uses TRBV6-5 and TRBJ2-7, with D tentatively TRBD2 (6 bases). The source material was PBMCs. The DNA for the CDR3 is TGTGCCAGCAGTTACTCGATGGGGGGCTACGAGCAGTACTTC. Protein product: CASSYSMGGYEQYF.